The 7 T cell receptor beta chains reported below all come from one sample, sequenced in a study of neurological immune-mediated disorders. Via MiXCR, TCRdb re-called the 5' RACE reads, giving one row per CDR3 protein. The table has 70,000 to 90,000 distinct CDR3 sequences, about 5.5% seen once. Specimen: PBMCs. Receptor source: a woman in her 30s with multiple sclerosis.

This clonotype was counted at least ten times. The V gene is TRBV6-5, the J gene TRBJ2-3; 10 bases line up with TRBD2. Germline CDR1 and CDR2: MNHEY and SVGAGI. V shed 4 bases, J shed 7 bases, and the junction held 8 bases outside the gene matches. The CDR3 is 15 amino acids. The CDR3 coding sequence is TGTGCCAGCAGTTTTTTAGCGGGAGGAATTAATACGCAGTATTTT. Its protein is CASSFLAGGINTQYF.

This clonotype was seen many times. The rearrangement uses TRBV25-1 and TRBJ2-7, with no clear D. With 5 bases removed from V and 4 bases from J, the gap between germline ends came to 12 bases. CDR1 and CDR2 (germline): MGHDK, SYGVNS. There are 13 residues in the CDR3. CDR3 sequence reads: CASSTQQEYEQYF. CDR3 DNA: TGTGCCAGCAGTACCCAGCAGGAGTACGAGCAGTACTTC.

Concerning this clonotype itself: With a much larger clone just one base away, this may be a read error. DNA of the CDR3: TGTGCCAGCAGCACCATACAGGGTGGATTTGAGCAGTTCTTC. Translating gives CASSTIQGGFEQFF. The chain links TRBV11-2 to TRBJ2-1; the D gene is possibly TRBD1 (6 bases). Germline V gene lookup returns CDR1 SGHAT and CDR2 FQNNGV. The germline V and J ends were trimmed by 5 bases and 9 bases, with 17 bases remaining between them. The CDR3 sequence is 14 residues long.

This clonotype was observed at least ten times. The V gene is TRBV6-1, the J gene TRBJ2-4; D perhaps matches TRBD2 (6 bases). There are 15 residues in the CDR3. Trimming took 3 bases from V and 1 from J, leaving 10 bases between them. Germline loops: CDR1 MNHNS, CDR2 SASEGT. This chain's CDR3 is CASSDMGLAKNIQYF. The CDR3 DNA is TGTGCCAGCAGTGATATGGGACTCGCCAAAAACATTCAGTACTTC.

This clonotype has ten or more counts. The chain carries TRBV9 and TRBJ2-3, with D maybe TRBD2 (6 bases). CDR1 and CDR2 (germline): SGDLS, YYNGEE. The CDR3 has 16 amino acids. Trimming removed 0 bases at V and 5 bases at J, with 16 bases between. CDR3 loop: CASSVDPASGEDTQYF. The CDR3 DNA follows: TGTGCCAGCAGCGTAGATCCGGCCTCGGGGGAAGATACGCAGTATTTT.

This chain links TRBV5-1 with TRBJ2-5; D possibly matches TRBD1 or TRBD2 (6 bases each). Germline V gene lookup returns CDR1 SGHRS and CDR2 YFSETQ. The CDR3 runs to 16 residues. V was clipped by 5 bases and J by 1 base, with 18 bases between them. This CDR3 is CASRRGAAGPQETQYF. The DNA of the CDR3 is TGCGCCAGCAGGAGGGGGGCGGCGGGCCCCCAAGAGACCCAGTACTTC.

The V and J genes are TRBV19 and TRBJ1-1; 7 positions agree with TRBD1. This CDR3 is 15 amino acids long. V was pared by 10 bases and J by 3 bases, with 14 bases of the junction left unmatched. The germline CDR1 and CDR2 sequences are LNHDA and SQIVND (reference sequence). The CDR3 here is CATTLRGLRDTEAFF. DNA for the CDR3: TGTGCCACCACCCTCAGGGGGTTGCGGGACACTGAAGCTTTCTTT.